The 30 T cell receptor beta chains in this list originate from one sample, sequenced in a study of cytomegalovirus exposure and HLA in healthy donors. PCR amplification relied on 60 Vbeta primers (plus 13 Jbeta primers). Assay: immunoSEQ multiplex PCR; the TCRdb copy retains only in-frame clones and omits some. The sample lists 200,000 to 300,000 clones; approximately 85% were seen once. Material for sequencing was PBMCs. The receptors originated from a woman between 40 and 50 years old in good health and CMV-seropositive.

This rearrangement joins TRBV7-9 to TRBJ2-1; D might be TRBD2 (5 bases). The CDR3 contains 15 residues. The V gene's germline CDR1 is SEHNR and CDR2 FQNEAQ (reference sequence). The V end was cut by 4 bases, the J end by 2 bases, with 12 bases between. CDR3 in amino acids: CASSSVQRTYNEQFF. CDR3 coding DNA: TGTGCCAGCAGCTCCGTACAGCGGACCTACAATGAGCAGTTCTTC.

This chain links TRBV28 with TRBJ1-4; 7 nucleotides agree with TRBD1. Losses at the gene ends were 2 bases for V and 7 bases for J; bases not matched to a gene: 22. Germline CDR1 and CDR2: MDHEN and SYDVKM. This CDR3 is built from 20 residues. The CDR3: CASSLGGTGDIKKWSEKLFF. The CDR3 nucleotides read TGTGCCAGCAGTTTAGGGGGTACAGGGGACATCAAGAAGTGGAGTGAAAAACTGTTTTTT. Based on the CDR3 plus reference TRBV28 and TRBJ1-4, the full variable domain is DVKVTQSSRYLVKRTGEKVFLECVQDMDHENMFWYRQDPGLGLRLIYFSYDVKMKEKGDIPEGYSVSREKKERFSLILESASTNQTSMYLCASSLGGTGDIKKWSEKLFFGSGTQLSVL.

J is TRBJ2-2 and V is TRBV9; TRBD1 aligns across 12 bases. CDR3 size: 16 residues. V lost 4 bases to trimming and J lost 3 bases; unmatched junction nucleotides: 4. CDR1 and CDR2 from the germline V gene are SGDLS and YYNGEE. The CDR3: CASSTGTGGYTGELFF. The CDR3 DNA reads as TGTGCCAGCAGCACCGGGACAGGGGGCTACACCGGGGAGCTGTTTTTT.

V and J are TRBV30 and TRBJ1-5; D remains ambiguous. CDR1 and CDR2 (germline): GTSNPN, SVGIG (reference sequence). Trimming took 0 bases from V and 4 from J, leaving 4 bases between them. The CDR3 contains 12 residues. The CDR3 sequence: CAWSVPNQPQHF. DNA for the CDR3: TGTGCCTGGAGTGTTCCTAATCAGCCCCAGCATTTT. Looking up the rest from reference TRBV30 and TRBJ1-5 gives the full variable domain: SQTIHQWPATLVQPVGSPLSLECTVEGTSNPNLYWYRQAAGRGLQLLFYSVGIGQISSEVPQNLSASRPQDRQFILSSKKLLLSDSGFYLCAWSVPNQPQHFGDGTRLSIL.

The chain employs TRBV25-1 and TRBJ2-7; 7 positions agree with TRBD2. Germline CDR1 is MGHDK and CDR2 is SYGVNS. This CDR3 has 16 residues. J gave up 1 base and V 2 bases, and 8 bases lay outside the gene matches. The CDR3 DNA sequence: TGTGCCAGCAGTGAAAGAGACAAGCGGGAATCCTACGAGCAGTACTTC. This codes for CASSERDKRESYEQYF.

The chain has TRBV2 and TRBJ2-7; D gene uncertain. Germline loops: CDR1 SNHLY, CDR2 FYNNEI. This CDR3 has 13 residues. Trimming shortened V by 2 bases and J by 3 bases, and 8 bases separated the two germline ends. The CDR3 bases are TGTGCCAGCAGTGAATTTGAGGTCTACGAGCAGTACTTC. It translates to CASSEFEVYEQYF.

This chain's CDR3 is CASSLAQAGNTIYF. In nucleotides, the CDR3 is TGTGCCAGCAGCTTGGCACAGGCGGGAAACACCATATATTTT. The rearrangement links TRBV5-6 to TRBJ1-3; tentative D call: TRBD1 (5 bases). Germline CDR1 SGHDT, CDR2 YYEEEE. The CDR3 extends over 14 amino acids. V was clipped by 0 bases and J by 4 bases, with 8 bases between them.

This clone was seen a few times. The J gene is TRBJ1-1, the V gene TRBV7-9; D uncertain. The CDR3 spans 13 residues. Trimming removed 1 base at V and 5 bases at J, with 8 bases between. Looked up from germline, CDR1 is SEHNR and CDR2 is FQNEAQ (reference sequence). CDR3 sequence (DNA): TGTGCCAGCAGCTTAGGATTACAGACTGAAGCTTTCTTT. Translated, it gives CASSLGLQTEAFF.

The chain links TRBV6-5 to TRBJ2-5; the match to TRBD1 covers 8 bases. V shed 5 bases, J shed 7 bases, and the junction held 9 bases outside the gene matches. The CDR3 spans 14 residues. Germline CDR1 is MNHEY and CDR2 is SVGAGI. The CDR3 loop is CASSPGTGIGTQYF. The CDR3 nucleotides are TGTGCCAGCAGTCCGGGGACAGGTATCGGGACCCAGTACTTC.

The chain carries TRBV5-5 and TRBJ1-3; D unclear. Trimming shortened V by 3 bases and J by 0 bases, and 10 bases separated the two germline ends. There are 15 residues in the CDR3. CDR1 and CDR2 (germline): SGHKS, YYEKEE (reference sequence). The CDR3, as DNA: TGTGCCAGCAGCTGGCAGGATACCTCTGGAAACACCATATATTTT. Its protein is CASSWQDTSGNTIYF.

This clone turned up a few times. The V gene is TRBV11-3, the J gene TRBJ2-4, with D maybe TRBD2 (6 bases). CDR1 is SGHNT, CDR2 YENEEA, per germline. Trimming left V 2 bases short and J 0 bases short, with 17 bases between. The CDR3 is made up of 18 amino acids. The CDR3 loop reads CASSLSSGPQGAKNIQYF. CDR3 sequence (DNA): TGTGCCAGCAGCTTAAGCAGCGGGCCCCAAGGAGCCAAAAACATTCAGTACTTC.

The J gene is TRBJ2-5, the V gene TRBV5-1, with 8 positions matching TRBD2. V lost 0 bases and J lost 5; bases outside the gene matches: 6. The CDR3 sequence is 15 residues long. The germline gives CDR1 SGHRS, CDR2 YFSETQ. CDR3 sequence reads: CASSLVGRADETQYF. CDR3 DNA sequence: TGCGCCAGCAGCTTGGTCGGGAGGGCCGACGAGACCCAGTACTTC.

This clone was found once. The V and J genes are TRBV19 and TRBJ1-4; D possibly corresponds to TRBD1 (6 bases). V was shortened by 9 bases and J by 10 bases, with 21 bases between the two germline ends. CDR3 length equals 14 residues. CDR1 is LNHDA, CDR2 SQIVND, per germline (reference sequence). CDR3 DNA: TGTGCCAGCCAGAAGGCCGGGGGGCTTGTAAAACTGTTTTTT. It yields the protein CASQKAGGLVKLFF. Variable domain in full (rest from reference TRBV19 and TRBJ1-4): DGGITQSPKYLFRKEGQNVTLSCEQNLNHDAMYWYRQDPGQGLRLIYYSQIVNDFQKGDIAEGYSVSREKKESFPLTVTSAQKNPTAFYLCASQKAGGLVKLFFGSGTQLSVL.

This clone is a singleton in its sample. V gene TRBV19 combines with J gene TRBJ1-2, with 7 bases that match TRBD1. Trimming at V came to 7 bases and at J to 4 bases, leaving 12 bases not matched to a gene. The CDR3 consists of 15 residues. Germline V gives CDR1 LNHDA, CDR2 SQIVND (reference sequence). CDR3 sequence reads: CASNPRTGLLYGYTF. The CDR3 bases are TGTGCCAGTAATCCCCGGACAGGACTCCTCTATGGCTACACCTTC.

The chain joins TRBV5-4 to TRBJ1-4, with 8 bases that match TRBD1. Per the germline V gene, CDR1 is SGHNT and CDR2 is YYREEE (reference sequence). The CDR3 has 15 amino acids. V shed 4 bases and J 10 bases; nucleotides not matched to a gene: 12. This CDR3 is CASSPTGEGIGKLFF. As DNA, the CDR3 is TGTGCCAGCAGCCCGACAGGGGAAGGGATAGGAAAACTGTTTTTT.

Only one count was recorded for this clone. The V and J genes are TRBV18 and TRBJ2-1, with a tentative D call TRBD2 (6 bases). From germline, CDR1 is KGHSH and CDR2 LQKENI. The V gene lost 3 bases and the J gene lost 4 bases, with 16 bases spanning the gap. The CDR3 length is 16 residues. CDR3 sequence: CASSPTNRDFYNEQFF. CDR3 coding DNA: TGTGCCAGCTCACCGACGAACCGGGACTTTTACAATGAGCAGTTCTTC.

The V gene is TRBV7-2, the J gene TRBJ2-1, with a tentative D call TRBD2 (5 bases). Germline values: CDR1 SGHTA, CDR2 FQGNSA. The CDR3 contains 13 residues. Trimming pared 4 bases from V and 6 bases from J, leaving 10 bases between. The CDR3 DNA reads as TGTGCCAGCAGCTCTCGGACTCTCAATGAGCAGTTCTTC. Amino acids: CASSSRTLNEQFF.

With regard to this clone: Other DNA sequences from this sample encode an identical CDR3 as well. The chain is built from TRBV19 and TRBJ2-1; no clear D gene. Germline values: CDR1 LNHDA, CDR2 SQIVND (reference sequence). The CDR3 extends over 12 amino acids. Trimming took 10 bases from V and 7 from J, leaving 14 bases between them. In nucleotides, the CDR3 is TGTGCCACCCTGAGCCCTTATAATGAGCAGTTCTTC. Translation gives CATLSPYNEQFF.

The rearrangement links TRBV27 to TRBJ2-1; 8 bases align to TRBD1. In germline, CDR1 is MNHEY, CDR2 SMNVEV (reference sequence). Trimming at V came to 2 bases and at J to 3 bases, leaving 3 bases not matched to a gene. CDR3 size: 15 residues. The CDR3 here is CASSLTTGVYNEQFF. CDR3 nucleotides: TGTGCCAGCAGTTTAACGACAGGGGTCTACAATGAGCAGTTCTTC.

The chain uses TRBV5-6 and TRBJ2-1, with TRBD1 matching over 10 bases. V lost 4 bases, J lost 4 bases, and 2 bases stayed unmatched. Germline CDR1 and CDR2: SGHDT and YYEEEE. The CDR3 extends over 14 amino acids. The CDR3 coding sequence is TGTGCCAGCAGCCGGGACAGGGGATACAATGAGCAGTTCTTC. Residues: CASSRDRGYNEQFF.

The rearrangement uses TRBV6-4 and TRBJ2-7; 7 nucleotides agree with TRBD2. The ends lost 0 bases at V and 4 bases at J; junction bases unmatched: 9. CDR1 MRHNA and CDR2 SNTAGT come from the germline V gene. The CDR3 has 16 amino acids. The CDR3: CASSDSGRLARYEQYF. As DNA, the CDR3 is TGTGCCAGCAGTGACTCTGGGAGACTAGCTAGGTACGAGCAGTACTTC.

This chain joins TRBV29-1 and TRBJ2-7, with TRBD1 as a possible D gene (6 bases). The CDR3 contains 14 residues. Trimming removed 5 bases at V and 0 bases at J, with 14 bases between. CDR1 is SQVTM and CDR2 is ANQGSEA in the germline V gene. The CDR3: CSVTRDTNSYEQYF. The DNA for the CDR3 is TGCAGCGTTACCCGGGACACCAACTCCTACGAGCAGTACTTC.

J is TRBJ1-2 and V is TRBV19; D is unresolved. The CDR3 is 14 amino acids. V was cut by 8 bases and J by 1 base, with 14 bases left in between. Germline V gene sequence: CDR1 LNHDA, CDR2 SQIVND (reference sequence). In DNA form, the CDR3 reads TGTGCCAGTCGTCCAGGAAACCTTAACTATGGCTACACCTTC. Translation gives CASRPGNLNYGYTF.

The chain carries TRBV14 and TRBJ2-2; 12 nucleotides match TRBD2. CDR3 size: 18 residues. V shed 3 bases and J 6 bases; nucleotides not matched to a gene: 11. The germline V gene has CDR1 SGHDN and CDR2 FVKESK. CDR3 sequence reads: CASSQGASGRGFPGELFF. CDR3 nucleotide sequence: TGTGCCAGCAGCCAGGGAGCTAGCGGGAGGGGATTCCCCGGGGAGCTGTTTTTT.

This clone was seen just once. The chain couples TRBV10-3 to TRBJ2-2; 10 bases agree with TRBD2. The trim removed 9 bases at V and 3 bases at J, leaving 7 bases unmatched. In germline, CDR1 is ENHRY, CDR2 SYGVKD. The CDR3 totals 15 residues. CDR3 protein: CAIKDGTSDTGELFF. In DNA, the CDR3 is TGTGCCATAAAAGACGGGACTAGCGACACCGGGGAGCTGTTTTTT.

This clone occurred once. The CDR3 sequence is CASSQDMPGGEKLFF. In nucleotides, the CDR3 is TGCGCCAGCAGCCAAGATATGCCAGGGGGGGAAAAACTGTTTTTT. The V gene is TRBV4-3, the J gene TRBJ1-4; TRBD1 aligns across 7 bases. Germline V gene sequence: CDR1 LGHNA, CDR2 YSLEER. After removal of 0 bases from V and 8 bases from J, the junction contained 6 bases not matched to a gene. This CDR3 has 15 residues.

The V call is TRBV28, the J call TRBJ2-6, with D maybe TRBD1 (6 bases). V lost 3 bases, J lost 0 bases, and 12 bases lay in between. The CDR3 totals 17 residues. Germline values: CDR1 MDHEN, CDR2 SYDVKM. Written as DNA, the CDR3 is TGTGCCAGCAGTTTTTTAGGACAGAACTCTGGGGCCAACGTCCTGACTTTC. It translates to CASSFLGQNSGANVLTF.

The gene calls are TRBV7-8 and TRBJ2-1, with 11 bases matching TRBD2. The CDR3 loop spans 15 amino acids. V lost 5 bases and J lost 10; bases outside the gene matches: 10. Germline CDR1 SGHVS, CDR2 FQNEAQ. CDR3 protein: CASSPGLAGAGEQFF. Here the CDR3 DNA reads TGTGCCAGCAGCCCTGGACTAGCGGGTGCGGGCGAGCAGTTCTTC.

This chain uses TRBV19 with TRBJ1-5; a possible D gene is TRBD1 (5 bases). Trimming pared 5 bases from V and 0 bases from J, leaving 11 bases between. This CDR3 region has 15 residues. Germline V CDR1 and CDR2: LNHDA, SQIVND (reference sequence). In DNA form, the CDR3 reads TGTGCCAGTAGTCAAGGAGGGGCTAGCAATCAGCCCCAGCATTTT. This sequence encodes CASSQGGASNQPQHF.

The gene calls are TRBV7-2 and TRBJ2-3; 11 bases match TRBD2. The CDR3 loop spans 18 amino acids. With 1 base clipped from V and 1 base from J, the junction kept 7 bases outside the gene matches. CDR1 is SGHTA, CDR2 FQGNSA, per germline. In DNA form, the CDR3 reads TGTGCCAGCAGCTTAGGAGTAGCGGGAGGGCCACGCACAGATACGCAGTATTTT. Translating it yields CASSLGVAGGPRTDTQYF.